The 22 T cell receptor beta chains in this list originate from one sample, sequenced in a study of cytomegalovirus exposure and HLA in healthy donors. A multiplex PCR was run with 60 Vbeta primers and 13 Jbeta primers. Clones were read by immunoSEQ multiplex PCR, and TCRdb kept only the in-frame ones, dropping some. The sample has under 150,000 clones; around 80% are singletons. What was sequenced was PBMCs. These receptors all stem from a male donor in good health and CMV-seronegative.

V usage is TRBV18 and J usage is TRBJ2-2; 7 positions agree with TRBD2. V trimming: 3 bases; J trimming: 13 bases; junction bases outside the gene matches: 8. This CDR3 contains 13 residues. The germline V gene has CDR1 KGHSH and CDR2 LQKENI. DNA of the CDR3: TGTGCCAGCTCACCCCCCGGACTAGACGGGCTGTTTTTT. Its translation: CASSPPGLDGLFF. The entire variable domain, with the rest obtained from reference TRBV18 and TRBJ2-2, is as follows: NAGVMQNPRHLVRRRGQEARLRCSPMKGHSHVYWYRQLPEEGLKFMVYLQKENIIDESGMPKERFSAEFPKEGPSILRIQQVVRGDSAAYFCASSPPGLDGLFFGEGSRLTVL.

The chain joins TRBV28 to TRBJ1-5, with D maybe TRBD1 (5 bases). Trimming removed 6 bases from V and 9 bases from J, with 12 bases in between. The CDR3 has 12 amino acids. From germline, CDR1 is MDHEN and CDR2 SYDVKM. The CDR3 DNA reads as TGTGCCAGCAGGGGACTCTCCTTGCCCCAGCATTTT. This codes for CASRGLSLPQHF.

The chain couples TRBV2 to TRBJ1-2, with 7 positions matching TRBD1. Trimming at V came to 5 bases and at J to 3 bases, leaving 6 bases not matched to a gene. The germline gives CDR1 SNHLY, CDR2 FYNNEI. This CDR3 is 14 amino acids long. CDR3 loop: CASSPTGRDYGYTF. DNA for the CDR3: TGTGCCAGCAGTCCGACAGGGCGTGACTATGGCTACACCTTC. The full variable domain, rest sourced from reference TRBV2 and TRBJ1-2, is EPEVTQTPSHQVTQMGQEVILRCVPISNHLYFYWYRQILGQKVEFLVSFYNNEISEKSEIFDDQFSVERPDGSNFTLKIRSTKLEDSAMYFCASSPTGRDYGYTFGSGTRLTVV.

The chain has TRBV10-2 and TRBJ1-1; D not certain. Germline V gene data show CDR1 as WSHSY and CDR2 as SAAADI. With 7 bases removed from V and 4 bases from J, the gap between germline ends came to 10 bases. The CDR3 loop spans 12 amino acids. CDR3 in amino acids: CASKEPRTEAFF. For the CDR3, the DNA is TGCGCCAGCAAAGAGCCGCGCACTGAAGCTTTCTTT.

J is TRBJ1-6 and V is TRBV28; no clear D. Germline-derived CDR1 and CDR2 are MDHEN and SYDVKM. The CDR3 is made up of 15 amino acids. V was trimmed by 6 bases and J by 0 bases, leaving 9 bases between them. CDR3 amino acids: CASRTQSSYNSPLHF. CDR3 sequence (DNA): TGTGCCAGCAGAACACAGAGCTCCTATAATTCACCCCTCCACTTT.

The table lists this clone with a count of one. V is TRBV5-1 and J is TRBJ2-5, with TRBD2 as a possible D gene (7 bases). The CDR3 has 14 amino acids. The V and J ends lost 5 bases and 4 bases respectively, with 15 bases between them. Germline lookup yields CDR1 SGHRS and CDR2 YFSETQ. This CDR3 reads CASRFVRGGETQYF. CDR3 bases: TGCGCCAGCAGATTTGTTAGGGGGGGAGAGACCCAGTACTTC.

This rearrangement joins TRBV5-6 to TRBJ2-3, with D maybe TRBD1 (6 bases). Looked up from germline, CDR1 is SGHDT and CDR2 is YYEEEE. V lost 4 bases to trimming and J lost 5 bases, with 17 bases between them. This CDR3 spans 15 amino acids. CDR3: CASSGYLGAGDTQYF. As DNA, the CDR3 is TGTGCCAGCAGCGGGTACCTGGGGGCGGGAGATACGCAGTATTTT.

The rearrangement uses TRBV2 and TRBJ1-1, with 7 nucleotides matching TRBD1. Trimming at V came to 7 bases and at J to 5 bases, leaving 7 bases not matched to a gene. CDR1 and CDR2 (germline): SNHLY, FYNNEI. This CDR3 has 13 amino acids. The CDR3 loop reads CASTYRGWTEAFF. As DNA, the CDR3 is TGTGCCAGCACCTACAGGGGTTGGACTGAAGCTTTCTTT.

The chain combines TRBV19 with TRBJ2-7; no definite D call. V gave up 6 bases and J gave up 3 bases, with 18 bases separating them. CDR3 length: 15 amino acids. The germline V gene has CDR1 LNHDA and CDR2 SQIVND (reference sequence). CDR3 protein: CASSQTPEPIYEQYF. In nucleotides, the CDR3 is TGTGCCAGTAGCCAGACACCGGAACCTATCTACGAGCAGTACTTC.

The chain joins TRBV7-2 to TRBJ1-6; 8 bases are a match to TRBD1. This CDR3 has 14 residues. V was pared by 5 bases and J by 9 bases, with 6 bases of the junction left unmatched. CDR1 and CDR2 (germline): SGHTA, FQGNSA. As DNA, the CDR3 is TGTGCCAGCAGCCCCGGACAGGGAACTTCACCCCTCCACTTT. Translating it yields CASSPGQGTSPLHF.

The CDR3 spells CASRPGQGETQYF. The CDR3 DNA reads as TGTGCCAGCAGACCCGGACAGGGAGAGACCCAGTACTTC. This chain joins TRBV27 and TRBJ2-5, with 8 positions matching TRBD1. J lost 4 bases, V lost 6 bases, and 4 bases had no gene match. CDR1 is MNHEY, CDR2 SMNVEV, per germline (reference sequence). The CDR3 sequence is 13 residues long.

This clone was observed once. The V call is TRBV5-1, the J call TRBJ2-7; 11 positions match TRBD2. Germline loops: CDR1 SGHRS, CDR2 YFSETQ. J lost 0 bases, V lost 6 bases, and 11 bases had no gene match. The CDR3 totals 17 residues. The CDR3 loop reads CASTPPLAGGSSYEQYF. The DNA for the CDR3 is TGCGCCAGCACCCCGCCGCTAGCGGGGGGCAGCTCCTACGAGCAGTACTTC.

The rearrangement links TRBV7-2 to TRBJ1-1; maybe TRBD1 (5 bases). V was cut by 5 bases and J by 2 bases, with 12 bases left in between. This CDR3 has 14 amino acids. Germline V lookup: CDR1 SGHTA, CDR2 FQGNSA. The CDR3 loop reads CASSPGHGNTEAFF. CDR3 coding DNA: TGTGCCAGCAGCCCCGGACACGGAAACACTGAAGCTTTCTTT. Looking up the rest from reference TRBV7-2 and TRBJ1-1 gives the full variable domain: GAGVSQSPSNKVTEKGKDVELRCDPISGHTALYWYRQSLGQGLEFLIYFQGNSAPDKSGLPSDRFSAERTGGSVSTLTIQRTQQEDSAVYLCASSPGHGNTEAFFGQGTRLTVV.

The chain couples TRBV30 to TRBJ2-3, with a tentative D call TRBD1 (5 bases). CDR1 GTSNPN and CDR2 SVGIG come from the germline V gene (reference sequence). The CDR3 length is 12 residues. The ends were cut back, 0 bases at V and 4 bases at J, with 5 bases in the middle. DNA of the CDR3: TGTGCCTGGAGTGTACAGGCAGATACGCAGTATTTT. This gives the protein CAWSVQADTQYF. Variable domain in full (rest from reference TRBV30 and TRBJ2-3): SQTIHQWPATLVQPVGSPLSLECTVEGTSNPNLYWYRQAAGRGLQLLFYSVGIGQISSEVPQNLSASRPQDRQFILSSKKLLLSDSGFYLCAWSVQADTQYFGPGTRLTVL.

This clone was picked up a small number of times. This rearrangement joins TRBV10-3 to TRBJ1-6; D call uncertain. Germline V gene lookup returns CDR1 ENHRY and CDR2 SYGVKD. This CDR3 region has 14 residues. V shed 3 bases and J shed 6 bases, with 9 bases lying between them. The CDR3 region has the DNA TGTGCCATCAGTGAAAGGGAGGCTAATTCACCCCTCCACTTT. Its protein is CAISEREANSPLHF.

The chain joins TRBV7-2 to TRBJ1-2, with unresolved D. The CDR3 totals 13 residues. V lost 8 bases, J lost 8 bases, and 18 bases lay in between. The germline CDR1 and CDR2 sequences are SGHTA and FQGNSA. The DNA for the CDR3 is TGTGCCAGCTCCTGGAACCCCCAAGCGGGCTACACCTTC. This sequence encodes CASSWNPQAGYTF.

The genes are TRBV4-3 and TRBJ1-2, with D perhaps matching TRBD1 (5 bases). Germline loops: CDR1 LGHNA, CDR2 YSLEER. The V end was cut by 0 bases, the J end by 7 bases, with 12 bases between. The CDR3 spans 14 residues. The CDR3 DNA reads TGCGCCAGCAGCCAAGAATGGGGACTCCCTGGCTACACCTTC. It encodes CASSQEWGLPGYTF.

This chain connects TRBV13 to TRBJ2-7, with D possibly matching TRBD2 (5 bases). The CDR3 length is 15 residues. V was cut by 5 bases and J by 3 bases, with 17 bases left in between. Germline CDR1 PRHDT, CDR2 FYEKMQ (reference sequence). This CDR3 reads CASSPEGRIRYEQYF. CDR3 coding DNA: TGTGCCAGCAGCCCAGAGGGCAGGATCCGCTACGAGCAGTACTTC.

The chain is built from TRBV7-8 and TRBJ1-2; 9 bases map to TRBD1. The ends lost 2 bases at V and 2 bases at J; junction bases unmatched: 3. Germline assignment: CDR1 SGHVS and CDR2 FQNEAQ. CDR3 length equals 15 residues. The DNA for the CDR3 is TGTGCCAGCAGCTTACTGGGGACAGGGAACTATGGCTACACCTTC. Protein sequence: CASSLLGTGNYGYTF.

This chain connects TRBV6-6 to TRBJ1-5; D gene ambiguous. The germline gives CDR1 MNHNY, CDR2 SVGAGI (reference sequence). V was cut by 0 bases and J by 7 bases, with 16 bases left in between. This CDR3 is 16 amino acids long. The chain's CDR3 is CASSYSKATSGQPQHF. CDR3 in DNA: TGTGCCAGCAGTTACTCGAAGGCCACATCGGGACAGCCCCAGCATTTT.

This clone was counted a few times. One junction end disagrees with the germline gene, perhaps due to a read error. V is TRBV7-9 and J is TRBJ1-2; 9 bases fit TRBD1. Germline assignment: CDR1 SEHNR and CDR2 FQNEAQ (reference sequence). CDR3 length: 15 residues. Here the CDR3 reads CASSKGQGFNDGYTF. The CDR3, as DNA: TGTGCCAGCAGCAAGGGACAGGGATTTAACGATGGCTACACCTTC.

The V and J genes are TRBV7-7 and TRBJ2-1; D may be TRBD1 (6 bases). The germline V gene has CDR1 SSHAT and CDR2 FNYEAQ (reference sequence). The ends were cut back, 5 bases at V and 0 bases at J, with 11 bases in the middle. CDR3 size: 15 residues. CDR3 sequence reads: CASSISGASYNEQFF. CDR3 in DNA: TGTGCCAGCAGCATCTCAGGGGCCTCCTACAATGAGCAGTTCTTC.